These T cell receptor beta chains were read from a single sample in a study of Graves' ophthalmopathy and Graves' hyperthyroidism. Via MiXCR, TCRdb re-called the multiplex PCR reads, giving one row per CDR3 protein. The sample holds just over 400,000 distinct CDR3 sequences, around a fifth seen once. The sequencing sample was made of peripheral blood. The receptor source for this set is a woman under 30 with stable Graves' hyperthyroidism. Each CDR3 is given with its conserved first and last residue. The D gene is left open where the match is weak. Rows give clone size only sometimes, using once, few, many, or a class for an expanded clone.

j_call	clone_size	v_call	d_call	cdr3_aa	cdr3_nt
TRBJ2-7	many	TRBV19	NA	CASGMAFSEEQYF	TGTGCCAGTGGTATGGCGTTCTCGGAAGAGCAGTACTTC
TRBJ1-6	many	TRBV10-2	TRBD1	CASSSGGGGTPLHF	TGCGCCAGCAGTTCAGGAGGGGGCGGGACACCCCTCCACTTT
TRBJ2-5	many	TRBV28	NA	CASSYQQAYAYQETQYF	TGTGCCAGCAGTTACCAACAGGCGTATGCGTACCAAGAGACCCAGTACTTC
TRBJ1-2	NA	TRBV12-3/TRBV12-4	TRBD1	CASSRGTGGLGYTF	TGTGCCAGCAGTCGCGGGACAGGGGGCCTTGGCTACACCTTC
TRBJ2-2	many	TRBV12-5	NA	CASGSTNYGGELFF	TGTGCTAGTGGTTCCACCAATTATGGCGGGGAGCTGTTTTTT
TRBJ2-2	NA	TRBV30	TRBD2	CAWSPERGTNTGELFF	TGTGCCTGGAGCCCCGAGCGGGGGACTAACACCGGGGAGCTGTTTTTT
TRBJ1-6	many	TRBV6-1	NA	CASSELLGGSPLHF	TGTGCCAGCAGTGAACTTTTGGGTGGCTCACCCCTCCACTTT
TRBJ1-1	NA	TRBV11-2	NA	CASSTRTSNTEAFF	TGTGCCAGCAGCACTCGGACCTCGAACACTGAAGCTTTCTTT
TRBJ2-2	NA	TRBV18	TRBD1	CASSPAQGANTGELFF	TGTGCCAGCTCACCTGCTCAGGGGGCCAACACCGGGGAGCTGTTTTTT
TRBJ2-7	NA	TRBV10-3	TRBD1	CAISVRDRDYYEQYF	TGTGCCATCAGTGTTCGGGACAGGGACTACTACGAGCAGTACTTC
TRBJ2-5	many	TRBV10-3	NA	CAISWGRNQETQYF	TGTGCCATCAGTTGGGGGAGGAACCAAGAGACCCAGTACTTC
TRBJ1-1	many	TRBV11-2	TRBD1	CASSLGPWDSFSNTEAFF	TGTGCCAGCAGCTTAGGACCCTGGGACAGTTTTTCAAACACTGAAGCTTTCTTT
TRBJ1-1	NA	TRBV6-5	NA	CASSSRYGTEAFF	TGTGCCAGCAGTTCCCGATACGGCACTGAAGCTTTCTTT
TRBJ2-2	many	TRBV12-3/TRBV12-4	TRBD2	CASSLHGGSSPGELFF	TGTGCCAGCAGTTTACACGGCGGGAGTAGTCCCGGGGAGCTGTTTTTT
TRBJ1-1	NA	TRBV5-1	NA	CASRQQEGNTEAFF	TGCGCCAGCAGACAACAGGAGGGGAACACTGAAGCTTTCTTT
TRBJ1-2	many	TRBV5-1	NA	CASSLLGRDDGYTF	TGCGCCAGCAGCTTGTTAGGCCGAGACGATGGCTACACCTTC
TRBJ2-4	many	TRBV30	TRBD2	CAWSAGLAGGFNIQYF	TGTGCCTGGAGTGCTGGACTAGCGGGAGGGTTTAACATTCAGTACTTC
TRBJ2-7	many	TRBV29-1	NA	CSVLHPLSYEQYF	TGCAGCGTTTTACACCCTTTATCCTACGAGCAGTACTTC
TRBJ1-1	many	TRBV7-2	TRBD1	CASSLQGASNTEAFF	TGTGCCAGCAGCTTACAGGGGGCGTCGAACACTGAAGCTTTCTTT
TRBJ1-2	many	TRBV12-3/TRBV12-4	NA	CASTPVGGGYTF	TGTGCCAGCACCCCGGTAGGGGGAGGCTACACCTTC
TRBJ1-1	once	TRBV11-2	NA	CASSLELRLEAFF	TGTGCCAGCAGCTTAGAGCTGCGACTTGAAGCTTTCTTT
TRBJ1-2	many	TRBV27	TRBD1	CASSFTGAWYGYTF	TGTGCCAGCAGTTTCACAGGGGCATGGTATGGCTACACCTTC
TRBJ1-6	many	TRBV12-3/TRBV12-4	NA	CASRREAIGPNSPLHF	TGTGCCAGCAGACGGGAGGCTATAGGCCCTAATTCACCCCTCCACTTT
TRBJ1-2	NA	TRBV6-1	NA	CGSSTSGIYGYTF	TGTGGCAGCAGTACCTCCGGGATCTATGGCTACACCTTC
TRBJ1-2	NA	TRBV12-3/TRBV12-4	TRBD1	CASSPGGKFYGYTF	TGTGCCAGCAGTCCAGGGGGCAAATTCTATGGCTACACCTTC
TRBJ2-7	NA	TRBV12-3/TRBV12-4	TRBD1	CASSSWTGTASQQYF	TGTGCCAGCAGCTCGTGGACAGGGACAGCGTCTCAGCAGTACTTC